One sample yielded the 4 T cell receptor beta chains listed below, sequenced in a study of blood T cell repertoires in COVID-19. Assay used: immunoSEQ multiplex PCR; TCRdb lists only in-frame clones, some missing. The table has 300,000 to 450,000 clones, about 87% seen once. The sample consisted of peripheral blood. These receptors all stem from a woman in her thirties with COVID-19, enrolled during active disease.

The chain combines TRBV4-1 with TRBJ1-4; 11 nucleotides agree with TRBD1. This CDR3 is built from 17 residues. Germline V CDR1 and CDR2: MGHRA, YSYEKL. V trimming: 2 bases; J trimming: 3 bases; junction bases outside the gene matches: 5. The CDR3 spells CASSQSGQGAPNEKLFF. Written as DNA, the CDR3 is TGCGCCAGCAGCCAATCCGGACAGGGGGCGCCTAATGAAAAACTGTTTTTT.

The CDR3 DNA follows: TGTGCCAGCAGCTTTCGGCCAAGACAGCTAGCCAAAAACATTCAGTACTTC. Its protein is CASSFRPRQLAKNIQYF. The chain couples TRBV5-6 to TRBJ2-4, with a tentative D call TRBD1 (5 bases). The CDR3 totals 17 residues. Trimming stripped 2 bases from V and 0 bases from J, with 15 bases between. In germline, CDR1 is SGHDT, CDR2 YYEEEE.

The chain recombines TRBV7-3 with TRBJ2-1, with D perhaps matching TRBD1 (6 bases). The CDR3 loop spans 16 amino acids. From germline, CDR1 is SGHTA and CDR2 FQGTGA. V lost 5 bases and J 8 bases, leaving 22 bases between the germline ends. DNA of the CDR3: TGTGCCAGCAGCCCACCCGGGACACTCGGGGTCCATGAGCAGTTCTTC. Residues: CASSPPGTLGVHEQFF. The full variable domain, completed using reference TRBV7-3 and TRBJ2-1, is GAGVSQTPSNKVTEKGKYVELRCDPISGHTALYWYRQSLGQGPEFLIYFQGTGAADDSGLPNDRFFAVRPEGSVSTLKIQRTERGDSAVYLCASSPPGTLGVHEQFFGPGTRLTVL.

This rearrangement joins TRBV5-1 to TRBJ2-7; 8 bases agree with TRBD1. Germline CDR1 reads SGHRS; CDR2 reads YFSETQ. This CDR3 comprises 15 residues. Unmatched junction bases numbered 7, after V lost 1 base and J lost 4 bases. CDR3: CASSLSRGRMYEQYF. The CDR3 DNA sequence: TGCGCCAGCAGCTTGAGCAGGGGGCGAATGTACGAGCAGTACTTC.